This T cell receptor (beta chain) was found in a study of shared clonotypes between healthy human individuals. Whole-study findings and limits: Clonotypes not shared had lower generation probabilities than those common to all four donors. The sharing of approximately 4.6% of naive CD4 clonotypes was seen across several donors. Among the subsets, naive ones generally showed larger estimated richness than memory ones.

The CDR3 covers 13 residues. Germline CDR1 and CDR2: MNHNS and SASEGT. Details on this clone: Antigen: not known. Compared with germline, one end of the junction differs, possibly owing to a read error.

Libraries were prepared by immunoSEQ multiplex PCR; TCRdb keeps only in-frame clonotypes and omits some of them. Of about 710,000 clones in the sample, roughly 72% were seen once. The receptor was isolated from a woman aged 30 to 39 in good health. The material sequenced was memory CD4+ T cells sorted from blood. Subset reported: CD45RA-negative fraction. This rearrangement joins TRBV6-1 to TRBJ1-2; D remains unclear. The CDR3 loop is CASTESGLLRYTF. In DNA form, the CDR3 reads TGTGCCAGCACTGAATCGGGCTTGTTGCGCTACACCTTC.